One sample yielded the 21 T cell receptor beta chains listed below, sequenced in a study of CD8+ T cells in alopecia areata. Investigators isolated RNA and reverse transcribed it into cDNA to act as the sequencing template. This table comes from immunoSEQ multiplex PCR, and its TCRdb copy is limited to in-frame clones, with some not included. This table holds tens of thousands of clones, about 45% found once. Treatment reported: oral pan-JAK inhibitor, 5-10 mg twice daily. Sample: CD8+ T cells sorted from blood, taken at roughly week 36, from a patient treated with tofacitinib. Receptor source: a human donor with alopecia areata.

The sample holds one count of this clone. This CDR3 reads CASSSSAGVWETQYF. CDR3 in DNA: TGTGCCAGTAGTAGTTCTGCGGGAGTCTGGGAGACCCAGTACTTC. The rearrangement uses TRBV19 and TRBJ2-5; 7 bases fit TRBD2. The J segment lost 5 bases and the V segment lost 4 bases, leaving 10 bases of the junction unmatched. Germline loops: CDR1 LNHDA, CDR2 SQIVND (reference sequence). The CDR3 spans 15 residues.

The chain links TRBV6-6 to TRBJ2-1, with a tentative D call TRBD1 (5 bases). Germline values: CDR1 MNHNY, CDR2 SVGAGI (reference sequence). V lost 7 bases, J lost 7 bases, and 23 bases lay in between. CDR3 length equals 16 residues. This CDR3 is CASISSPFDRVNEQFF. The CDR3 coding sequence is TGTGCCAGCATCTCGTCCCCCTTTGACAGAGTTAATGAGCAGTTCTTC.

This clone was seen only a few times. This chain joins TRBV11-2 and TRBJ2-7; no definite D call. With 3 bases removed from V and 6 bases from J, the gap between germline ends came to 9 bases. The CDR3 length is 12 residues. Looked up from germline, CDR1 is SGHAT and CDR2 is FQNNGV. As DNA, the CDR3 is TGTGCCAGCAGCTTTAACCCGAGCGAGCAGTACTTC. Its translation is CASSFNPSEQYF. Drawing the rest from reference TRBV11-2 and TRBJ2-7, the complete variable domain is EAGVAQSPRYKIIEKRQSVAFWCNPISGHATLYWYQQILGQGPKLLIQFQNNGVVDDSQLPKDRFSAERLKGVDSTLKIQPAKLEDSAVYLCASSFNPSEQYFGPGTRLTVT.

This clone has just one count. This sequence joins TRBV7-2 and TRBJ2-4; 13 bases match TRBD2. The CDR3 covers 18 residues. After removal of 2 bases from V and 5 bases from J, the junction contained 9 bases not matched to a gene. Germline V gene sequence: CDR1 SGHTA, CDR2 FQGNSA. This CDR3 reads CASSLTSGRALKENIQYF. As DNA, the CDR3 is TGTGCCAGCAGCTTAACTAGCGGGAGGGCCCTGAAGGAAAACATTCAGTACTTC.

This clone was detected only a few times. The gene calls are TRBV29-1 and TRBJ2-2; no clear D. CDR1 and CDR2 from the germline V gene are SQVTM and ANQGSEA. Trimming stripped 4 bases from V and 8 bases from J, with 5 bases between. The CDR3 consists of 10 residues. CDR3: CSVVVGELFF. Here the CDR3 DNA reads TGCAGCGTTGTAGTAGGGGAGCTGTTTTTT.

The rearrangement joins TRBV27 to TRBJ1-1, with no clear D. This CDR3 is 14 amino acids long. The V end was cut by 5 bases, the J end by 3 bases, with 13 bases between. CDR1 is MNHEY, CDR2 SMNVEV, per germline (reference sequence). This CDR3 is CASSARRGYTEAFF. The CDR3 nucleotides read TGTGCCAGCAGTGCCCGACGGGGATACACTGAAGCTTTCTTT.

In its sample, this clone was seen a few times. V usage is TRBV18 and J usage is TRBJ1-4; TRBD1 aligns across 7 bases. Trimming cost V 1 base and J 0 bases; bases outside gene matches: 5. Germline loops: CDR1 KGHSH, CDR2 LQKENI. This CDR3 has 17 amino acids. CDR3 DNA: TGTGCCAGCTCACCACGGCAGGGGGGTGCAACTAATGAAAAACTGTTTTTT. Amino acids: CASSPRQGGATNEKLFF.

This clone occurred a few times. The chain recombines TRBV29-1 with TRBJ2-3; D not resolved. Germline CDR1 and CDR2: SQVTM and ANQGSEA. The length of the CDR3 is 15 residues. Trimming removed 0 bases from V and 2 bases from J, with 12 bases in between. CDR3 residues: CSVEDRGQITDTQYF. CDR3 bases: TGCAGCGTTGAAGATCGAGGCCAGATCACAGATACGCAGTATTTT.

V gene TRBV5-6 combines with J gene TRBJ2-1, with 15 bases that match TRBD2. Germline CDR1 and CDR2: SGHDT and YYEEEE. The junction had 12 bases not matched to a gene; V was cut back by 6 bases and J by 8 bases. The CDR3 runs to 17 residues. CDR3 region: CASTGLAGGEGLDEQFF. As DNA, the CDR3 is TGTGCCAGCACGGGACTAGCGGGAGGTGAGGGGTTGGATGAGCAGTTCTTC.

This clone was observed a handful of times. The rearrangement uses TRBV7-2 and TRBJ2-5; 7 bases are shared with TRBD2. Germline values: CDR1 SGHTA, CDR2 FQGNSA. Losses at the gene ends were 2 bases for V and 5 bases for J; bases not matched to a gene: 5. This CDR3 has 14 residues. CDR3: CASSLPREMETQYF. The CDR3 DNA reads TGTGCCAGCAGCTTACCGCGGGAGATGGAGACCCAGTACTTC.

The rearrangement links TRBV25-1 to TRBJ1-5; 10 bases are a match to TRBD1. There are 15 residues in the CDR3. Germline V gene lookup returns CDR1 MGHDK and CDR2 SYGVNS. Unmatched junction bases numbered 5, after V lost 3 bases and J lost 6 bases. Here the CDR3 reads CASSEGTGEAQPQHF. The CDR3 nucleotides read TGTGCCAGCAGTGAGGGGACAGGGGAGGCTCAGCCCCAGCATTTT.

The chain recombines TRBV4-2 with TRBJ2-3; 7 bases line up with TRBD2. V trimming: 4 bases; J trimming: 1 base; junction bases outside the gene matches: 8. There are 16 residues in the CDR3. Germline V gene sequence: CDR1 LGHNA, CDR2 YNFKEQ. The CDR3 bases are TGTGCCAGCAGCCTACCCTCTAGCGGCGGCACAGATACGCAGTATTTT. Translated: CASSLPSSGGTDTQYF.

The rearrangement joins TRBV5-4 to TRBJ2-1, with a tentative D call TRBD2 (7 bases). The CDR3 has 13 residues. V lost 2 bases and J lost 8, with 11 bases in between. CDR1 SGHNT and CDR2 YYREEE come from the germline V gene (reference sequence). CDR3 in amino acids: CASSFRGGDEQFF. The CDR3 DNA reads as TGTGCCAGCAGCTTCCGAGGGGGGGATGAGCAGTTCTTC.

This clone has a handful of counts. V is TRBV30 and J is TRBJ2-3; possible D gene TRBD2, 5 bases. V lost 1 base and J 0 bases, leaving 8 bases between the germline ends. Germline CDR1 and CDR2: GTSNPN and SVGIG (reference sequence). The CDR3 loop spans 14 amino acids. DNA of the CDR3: TGTGCCTGGAGTGAGCGGCCAAGCACAGATACGCAGTATTTT. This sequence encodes CAWSERPSTDTQYF.

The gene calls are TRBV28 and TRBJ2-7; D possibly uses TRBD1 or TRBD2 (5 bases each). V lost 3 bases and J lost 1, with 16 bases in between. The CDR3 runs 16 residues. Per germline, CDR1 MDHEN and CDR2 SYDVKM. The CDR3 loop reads CASSFGVQGPSYEQYF. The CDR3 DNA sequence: TGTGCCAGCAGTTTCGGGGTGCAGGGTCCGTCCTACGAGCAGTACTTC.

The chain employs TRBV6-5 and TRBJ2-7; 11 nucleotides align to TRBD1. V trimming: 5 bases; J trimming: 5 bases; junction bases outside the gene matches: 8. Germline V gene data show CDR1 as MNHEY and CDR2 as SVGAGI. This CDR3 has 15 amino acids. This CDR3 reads CASSTGQGALNEQYF. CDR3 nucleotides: TGTGCCAGCAGTACTGGACAGGGGGCTTTGAACGAGCAGTACTTC.

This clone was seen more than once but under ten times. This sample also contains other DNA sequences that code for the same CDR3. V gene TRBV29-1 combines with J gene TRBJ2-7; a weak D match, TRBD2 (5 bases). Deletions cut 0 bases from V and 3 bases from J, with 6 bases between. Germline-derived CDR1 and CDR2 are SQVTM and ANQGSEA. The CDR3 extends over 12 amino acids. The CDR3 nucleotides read TGCAGCGTTGAAGATCGGGGCTACGAGCAGTACTTC. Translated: CSVEDRGYEQYF.

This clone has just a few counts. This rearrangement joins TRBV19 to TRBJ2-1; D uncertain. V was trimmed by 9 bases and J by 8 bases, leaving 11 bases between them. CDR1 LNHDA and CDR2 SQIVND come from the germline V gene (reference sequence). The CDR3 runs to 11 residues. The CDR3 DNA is TGTGCCAGCAATAGTGAGGATGAGCAGTTCTTC. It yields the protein CASNSEDEQFF.

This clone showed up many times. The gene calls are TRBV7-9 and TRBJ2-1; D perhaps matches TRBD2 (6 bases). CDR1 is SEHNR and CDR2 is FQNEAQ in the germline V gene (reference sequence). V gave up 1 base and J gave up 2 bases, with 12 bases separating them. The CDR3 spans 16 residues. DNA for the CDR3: TGTGCCAGCAGCTTAGGTGGCGGGACTCCCTACAATGAGCAGTTCTTC. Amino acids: CASSLGGGTPYNEQFF.

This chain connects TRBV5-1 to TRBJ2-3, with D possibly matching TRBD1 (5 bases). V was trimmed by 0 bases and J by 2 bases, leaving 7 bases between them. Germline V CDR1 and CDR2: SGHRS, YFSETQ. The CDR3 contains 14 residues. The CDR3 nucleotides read TGCGCCAGCAGCTTGGTGGACAACACAGATACGCAGTATTTT. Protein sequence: CASSLVDNTDTQYF.

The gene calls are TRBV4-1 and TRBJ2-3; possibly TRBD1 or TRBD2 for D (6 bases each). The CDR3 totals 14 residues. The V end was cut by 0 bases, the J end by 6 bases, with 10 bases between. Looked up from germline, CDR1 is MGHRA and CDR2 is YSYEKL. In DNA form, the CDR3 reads TGCGCCAGCAGCCAAGAGCAGGGGAGGGATACGCAGTATTTT. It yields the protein CASSQEQGRDTQYF.